The 9 T cell receptor beta chains below were found in one sample sequenced in a study of blood T cell repertoires in COVID-19. Repertoires were generated with immunoSEQ multiplex PCR, while TCRdb's copy carries only in-frame clones and drops some. The sample includes fewer than 120,000 clones, 70% to 90% seen only once; the top ten take 4.5% to 5%. The sequenced sample consisted of peripheral blood. The source of these receptors is a human donor in a cohort sampled during active COVID-19.

The V gene is TRBV5-4, the J gene TRBJ1-1; D uncertain. Trimming stripped 2 bases from V and 2 bases from J, with 10 bases between. This CDR3 spans 14 amino acids. CDR1 SGHNT and CDR2 YYREEE come from the germline V gene (reference sequence). The CDR3 is CASSLQPVNTEAFF. Written as DNA, the CDR3 is TGTGCCAGCAGCTTACAGCCTGTAAACACTGAAGCTTTCTTT.

This chain uses TRBV12-3 or TRBV12-4 with TRBJ1-1, with D perhaps TRBD1 (6 bases). With 8 bases removed from V and 0 bases from J, the gap between germline ends came to 10 bases. The CDR3 extends over 13 amino acids. The CDR3, as DNA: TGTGCCAGCCTCAGGACAGTGAACACTGAAGCTTTCTTT. Translation: CASLRTVNTEAFF.

The V call is TRBV6-5, the J call TRBJ2-3; 7 nucleotides align to TRBD1. The J segment lost 2 bases and the V segment lost 5 bases, leaving 7 bases of the junction unmatched. Germline V gene sequence: CDR1 MNHEY, CDR2 SVGAGI. This CDR3 contains 15 residues. CDR3 in amino acids: CASSPRDSLTDTQYF. CDR3 coding DNA: TGTGCCAGCAGTCCCAGGGACAGCCTCACAGATACGCAGTATTTT.

V is TRBV6-2 or TRBV6-3 and J is TRBJ2-7; 10 nucleotides line up with TRBD1. Trimming took 6 bases from V and 3 from J; bases not matched to a gene: 5. Germline V gene lookup returns CDR1 MNHEY and CDR2 SVGEGT. This CDR3 is 14 amino acids long. The DNA of the CDR3 is TGTGCCAGCAGCACCGGGACAGGGGTCTACGAGCAGTACTTC. Translation gives CASSTGTGVYEQYF.

This clone was counted a single time. This chain's CDR3 is CASREDNFGQPQHF. The CDR3 bases are TGTGCCAGTAGAGAAGACAATTTCGGTCAGCCCCAGCATTTT. The chain carries TRBV19 and TRBJ1-5, with D unclear. The CDR3 contains 14 residues. Germline values: CDR1 LNHDA, CDR2 SQIVND (reference sequence). V lost 6 bases, J lost 6 bases, and 15 bases lay in between. The full variable domain, in which reference TRBV19 and TRBJ1-5 provide the parts outside the CDR3, is DGGITQSPKYLFRKEGQNVTLSCEQNLNHDAMYWYRQDPGQGLRLIYYSQIVNDFQKGDIAEGYSVSREKKESFPLTVTSAQKNPTAFYLCASREDNFGQPQHFGDGTRLSIL.

This clone was recorded a few times. The chain carries TRBV7-8 and TRBJ1-4, with 7 positions matching TRBD1. V dropped 5 bases and J dropped 8; count of bases not matched to a gene: 5. This CDR3 has 13 residues. CDR1 SGHVS and CDR2 FQNEAQ come from the germline V gene. In DNA, the CDR3 is TGTGCCAGCAGCCTCGGGACAGCGGAAAAACTGTTTTTT. Translated, it gives CASSLGTAEKLFF.

J is TRBJ2-4 and V is TRBV10-3, with D uncertain. V was trimmed by 4 bases and J by 7 bases, leaving 17 bases between them. Germline V CDR1 and CDR2: ENHRY, SYGVKD. The CDR3 is 15 residues long. DNA for the CDR3: TGTGCCATCAGTGCTAATTCAGGCTTCAGGAACATTCAGTACTTC. As protein: CAISANSGFRNIQYF.

This clone appeared a single time. The rearrangement joins TRBV19 to TRBJ1-1; TRBD1 might be the D (5 bases). This CDR3 is 15 amino acids long. Per the germline V gene, CDR1 is LNHDA and CDR2 is SQIVND (reference sequence). Trimming left V 5 bases short and J 5 bases short, with 18 bases between. This chain's CDR3 is CASSPRGRGWTEAFF. The CDR3, as DNA: TGTGCCAGTAGTCCCAGAGGGCGGGGGTGGACTGAAGCTTTCTTT.

This clone was picked up one time. The chain has TRBV19 and TRBJ2-7; 13 nucleotides align to TRBD2. Germline-derived CDR1 and CDR2 are LNHDA and SQIVND (reference sequence). This CDR3 has 16 residues. The junction had 6 bases not matched to a gene; V was cut back by 4 bases and J by 3 bases. CDR3 protein: CASSTRTSGRFYEQYF. The CDR3 coding sequence is TGTGCCAGTAGTACGAGGACTAGCGGGAGATTCTACGAGCAGTACTTC.